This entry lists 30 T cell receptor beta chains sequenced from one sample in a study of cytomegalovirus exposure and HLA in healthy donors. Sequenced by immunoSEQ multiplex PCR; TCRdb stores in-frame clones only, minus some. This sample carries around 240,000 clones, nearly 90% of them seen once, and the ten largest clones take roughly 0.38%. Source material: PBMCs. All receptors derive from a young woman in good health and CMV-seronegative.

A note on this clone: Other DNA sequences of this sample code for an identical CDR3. The CDR3 sequence is CASSDSSGGTDTQYF. The CDR3 nucleotides are TGTGCCAGCAGTGACTCCTCAGGGGGCACAGATACGCAGTATTTT. The V and J genes are TRBV6-4 and TRBJ2-3; D might be TRBD1 (6 bases). The CDR3 consists of 15 residues. V dropped 0 bases and J dropped 1 base, with 8 bases sitting between them. From germline, CDR1 is MRHNA and CDR2 SNTAGT.

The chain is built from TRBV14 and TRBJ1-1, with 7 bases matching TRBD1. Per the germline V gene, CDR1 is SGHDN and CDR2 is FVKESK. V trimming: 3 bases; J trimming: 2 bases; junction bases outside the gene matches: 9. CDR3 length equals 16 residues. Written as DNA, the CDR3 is TGTGCCAGCAGCCAGACAGGGTATGTGGTAAACACTGAAGCTTTCTTT. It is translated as CASSQTGYVVNTEAFF.

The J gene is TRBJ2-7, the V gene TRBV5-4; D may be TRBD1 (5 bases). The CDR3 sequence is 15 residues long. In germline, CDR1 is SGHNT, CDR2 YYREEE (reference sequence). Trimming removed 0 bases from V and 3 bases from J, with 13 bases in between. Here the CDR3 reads CASSLAGLGFYEQYF. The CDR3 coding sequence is TGTGCCAGCAGCTTGGCAGGGCTGGGTTTCTACGAGCAGTACTTC.

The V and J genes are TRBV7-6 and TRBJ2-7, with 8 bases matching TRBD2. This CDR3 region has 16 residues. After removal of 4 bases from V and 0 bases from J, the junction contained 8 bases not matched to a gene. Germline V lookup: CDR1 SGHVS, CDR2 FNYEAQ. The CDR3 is CASSSPREGGSYEQYF. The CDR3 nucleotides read TGTGCCAGCAGCTCACCACGGGAGGGTGGCTCCTACGAGCAGTACTTC.

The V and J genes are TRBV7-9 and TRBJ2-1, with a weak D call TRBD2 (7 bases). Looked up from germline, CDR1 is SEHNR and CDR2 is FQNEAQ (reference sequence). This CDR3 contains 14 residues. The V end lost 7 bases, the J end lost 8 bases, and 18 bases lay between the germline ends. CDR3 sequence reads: CASTLGGPRYEQFF. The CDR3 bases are TGTGCCAGCACCTTGGGGGGGCCGCGCTATGAGCAGTTCTTC.

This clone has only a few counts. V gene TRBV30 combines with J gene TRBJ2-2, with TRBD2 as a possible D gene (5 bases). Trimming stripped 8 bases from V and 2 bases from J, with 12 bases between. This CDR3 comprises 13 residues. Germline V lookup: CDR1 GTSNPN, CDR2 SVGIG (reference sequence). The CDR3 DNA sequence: TGTGCCCTGGACGGGAAAAACACCGGGGAGCTGTTTTTT. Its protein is CALDGKNTGELFF.

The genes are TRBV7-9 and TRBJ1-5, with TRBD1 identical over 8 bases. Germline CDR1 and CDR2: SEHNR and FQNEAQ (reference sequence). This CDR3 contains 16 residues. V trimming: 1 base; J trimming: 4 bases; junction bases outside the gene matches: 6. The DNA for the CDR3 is TGTGCCAGCAGCTTAGGGGCAGGGGGCCAAAATCAGCCCCAGCATTTT. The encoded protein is CASSLGAGGQNQPQHF.

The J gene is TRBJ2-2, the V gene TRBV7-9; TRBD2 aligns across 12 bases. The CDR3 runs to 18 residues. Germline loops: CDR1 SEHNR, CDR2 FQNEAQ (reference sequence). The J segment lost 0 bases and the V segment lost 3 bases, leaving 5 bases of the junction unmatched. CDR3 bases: TGTGCCAGCAGCTTTCGGCTAGCGGGGGGGACGAACACCGGGGAGCTGTTTTTT. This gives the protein CASSFRLAGGTNTGELFF. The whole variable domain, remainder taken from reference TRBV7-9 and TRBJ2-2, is DTGVSQNPRHKITKRGQNVTFRCDPISEHNRLYWYRQTLGQGPEFLTYFQNEAQLEKSRLLSDRFSAERPKGSFSTLEIQRTEQGDSAMYLCASSFRLAGGTNTGELFFGEGSRLTVL.

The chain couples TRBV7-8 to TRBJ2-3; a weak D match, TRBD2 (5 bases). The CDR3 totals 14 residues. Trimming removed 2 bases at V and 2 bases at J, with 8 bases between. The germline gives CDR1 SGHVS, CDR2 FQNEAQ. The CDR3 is CASSLLAYTDTQYF. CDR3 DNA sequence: TGTGCCAGCAGCTTATTAGCGTACACAGATACGCAGTATTTT.

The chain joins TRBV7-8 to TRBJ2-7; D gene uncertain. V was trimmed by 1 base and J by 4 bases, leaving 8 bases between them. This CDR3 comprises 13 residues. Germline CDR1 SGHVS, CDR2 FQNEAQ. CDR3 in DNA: TGTGCCAGCAGCTTAGACAGATATTACGAGCAGTACGTC. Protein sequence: CASSLDRYYEQYV.

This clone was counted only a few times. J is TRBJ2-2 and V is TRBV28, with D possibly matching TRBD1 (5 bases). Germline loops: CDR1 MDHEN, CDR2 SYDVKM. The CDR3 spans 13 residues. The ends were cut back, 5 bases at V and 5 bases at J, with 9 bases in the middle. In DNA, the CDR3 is TGTGCCAGCAGTCTCGACAGTACCGGGGAGCTGTTTTTT. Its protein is CASSLDSTGELFF.

The CDR3 loop reads CASSVEGVANTEAFF. DNA of the CDR3: TGTGCCAGCAGCGTAGAAGGGGTGGCGAACACTGAAGCTTTCTTT. J is TRBJ1-1 and V is TRBV9, with D tentatively TRBD1 (5 bases). Germline V gives CDR1 SGDLS, CDR2 YYNGEE. Deletions cut 0 bases from V and 1 base from J, with 10 bases between. The CDR3 covers 15 residues.

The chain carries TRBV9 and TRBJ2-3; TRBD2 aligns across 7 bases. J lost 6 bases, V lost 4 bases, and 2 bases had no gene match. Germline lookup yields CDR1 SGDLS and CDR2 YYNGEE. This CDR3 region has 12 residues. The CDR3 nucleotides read TGTGCCAGCAGCCTGGGGGGGGATACGCAGTATTTT. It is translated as CASSLGGDTQYF.

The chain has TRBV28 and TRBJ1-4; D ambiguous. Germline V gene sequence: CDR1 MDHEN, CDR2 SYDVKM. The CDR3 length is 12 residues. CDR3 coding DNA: TGTGCAGGCGGGTGGCCTAATGAAAAACTGTTTTTT. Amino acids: CAGGWPNEKLFF.

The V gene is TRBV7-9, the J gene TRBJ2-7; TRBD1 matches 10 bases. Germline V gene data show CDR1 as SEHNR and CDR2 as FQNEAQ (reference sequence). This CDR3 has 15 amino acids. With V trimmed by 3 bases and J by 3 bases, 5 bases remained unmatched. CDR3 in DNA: TGTGCCAGCAGCTTTTGGGACAGGGGAATCTACGAGCAGTACTTC. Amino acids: CASSFWDRGIYEQYF.

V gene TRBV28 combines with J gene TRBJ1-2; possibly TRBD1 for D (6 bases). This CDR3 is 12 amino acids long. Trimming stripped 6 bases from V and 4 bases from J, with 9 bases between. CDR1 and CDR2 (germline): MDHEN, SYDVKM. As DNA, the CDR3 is TGTGCCAGCAGACAGGGAGCCTATGGCTACACCTTC. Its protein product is CASRQGAYGYTF.

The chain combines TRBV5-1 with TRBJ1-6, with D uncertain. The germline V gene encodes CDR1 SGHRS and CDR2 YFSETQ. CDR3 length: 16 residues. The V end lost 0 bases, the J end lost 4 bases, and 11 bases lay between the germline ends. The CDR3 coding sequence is TGCGCCAGCAGCTTGGGGGCAGAGACGTATAATTCACCCCTCCACTTT. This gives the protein CASSLGAETYNSPLHF.

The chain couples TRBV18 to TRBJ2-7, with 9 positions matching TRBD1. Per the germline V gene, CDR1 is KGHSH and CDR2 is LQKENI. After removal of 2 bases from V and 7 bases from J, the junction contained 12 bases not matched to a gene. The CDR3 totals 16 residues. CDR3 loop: CASSPRQGQGNQEQYF. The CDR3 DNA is TGTGCCAGCTCACCAAGGCAGGGACAGGGCAACCAAGAGCAGTACTTC.

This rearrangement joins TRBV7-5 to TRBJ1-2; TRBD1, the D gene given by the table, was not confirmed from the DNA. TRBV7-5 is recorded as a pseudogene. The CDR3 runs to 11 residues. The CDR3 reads CVRKRRGGYTF. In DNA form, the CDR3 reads TGTGTCAGAAAACGTAGGGGCGGCTACACCTTC.

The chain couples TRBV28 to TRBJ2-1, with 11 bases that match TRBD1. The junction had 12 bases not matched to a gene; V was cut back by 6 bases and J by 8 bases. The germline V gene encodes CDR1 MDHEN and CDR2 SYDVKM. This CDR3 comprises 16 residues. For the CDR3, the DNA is TGTGCCAGCAGCATACCCCGGACAGGGGGCAAGGATGAGCAGTTCTTC. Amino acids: CASSIPRTGGKDEQFF.

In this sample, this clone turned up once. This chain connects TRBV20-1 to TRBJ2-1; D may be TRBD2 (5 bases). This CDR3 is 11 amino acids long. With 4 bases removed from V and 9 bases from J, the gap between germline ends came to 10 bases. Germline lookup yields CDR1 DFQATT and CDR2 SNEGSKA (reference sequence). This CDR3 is CSANMGSEQFF. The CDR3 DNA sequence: TGCAGTGCTAATATGGGGAGTGAGCAGTTCTTC.

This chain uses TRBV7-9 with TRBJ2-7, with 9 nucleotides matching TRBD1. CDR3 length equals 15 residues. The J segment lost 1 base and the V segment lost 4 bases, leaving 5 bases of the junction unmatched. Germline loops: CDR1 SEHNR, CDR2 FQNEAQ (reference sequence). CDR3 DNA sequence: TGTGCCAGCAGCTCCAAGGACAGGGGTTCCTACGAGCAGTACTTC. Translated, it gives CASSSKDRGSYEQYF.

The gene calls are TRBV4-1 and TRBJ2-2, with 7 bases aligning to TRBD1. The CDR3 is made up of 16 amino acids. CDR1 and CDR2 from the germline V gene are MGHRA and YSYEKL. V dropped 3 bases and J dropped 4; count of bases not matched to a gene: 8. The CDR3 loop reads CASSHQTGFSTGELFF. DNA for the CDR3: TGCGCCAGCAGCCACCAGACAGGGTTTTCCACCGGGGAGCTGTTTTTT.

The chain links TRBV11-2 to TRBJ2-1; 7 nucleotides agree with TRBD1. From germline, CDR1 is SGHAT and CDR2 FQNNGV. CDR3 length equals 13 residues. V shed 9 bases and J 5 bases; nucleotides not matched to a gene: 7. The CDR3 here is CASATGLDNEQFF. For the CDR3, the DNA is TGTGCCAGTGCGACAGGGTTGGACAATGAGCAGTTCTTC.

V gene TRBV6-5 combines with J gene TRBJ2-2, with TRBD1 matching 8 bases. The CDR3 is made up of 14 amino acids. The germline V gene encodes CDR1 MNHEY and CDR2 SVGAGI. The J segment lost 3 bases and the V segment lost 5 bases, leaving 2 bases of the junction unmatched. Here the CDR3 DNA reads TGTGCCAGCAGTAAGGACAGGGACACCGGGGAGCTGTTTTTT. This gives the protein CASSKDRDTGELFF.

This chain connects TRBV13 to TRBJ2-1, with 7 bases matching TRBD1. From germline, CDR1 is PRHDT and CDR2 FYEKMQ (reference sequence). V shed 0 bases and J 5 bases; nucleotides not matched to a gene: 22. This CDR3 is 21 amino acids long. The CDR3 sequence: CASSLGPGQNIPARRNNEQFF. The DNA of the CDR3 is TGTGCCAGCAGCTTAGGCCCGGGACAGAATATTCCGGCCCGGCGAAACAATGAGCAGTTCTTC.

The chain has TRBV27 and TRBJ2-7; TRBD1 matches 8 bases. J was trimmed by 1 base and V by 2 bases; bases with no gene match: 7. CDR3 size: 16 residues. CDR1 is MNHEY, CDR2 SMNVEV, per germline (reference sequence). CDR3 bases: TGTGCCAGCAGTTTAGGTGGCAGGGGGCATTCCTACGAGCAGTACTTC. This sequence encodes CASSLGGRGHSYEQYF.

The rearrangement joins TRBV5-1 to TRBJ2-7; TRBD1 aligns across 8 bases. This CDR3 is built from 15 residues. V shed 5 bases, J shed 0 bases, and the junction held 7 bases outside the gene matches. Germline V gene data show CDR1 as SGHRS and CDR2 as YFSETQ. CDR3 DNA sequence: TGCGCCAGCAGAGAGACAGGGGCCAGCTCCTACGAGCAGTACTTC. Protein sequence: CASRETGASSYEQYF.

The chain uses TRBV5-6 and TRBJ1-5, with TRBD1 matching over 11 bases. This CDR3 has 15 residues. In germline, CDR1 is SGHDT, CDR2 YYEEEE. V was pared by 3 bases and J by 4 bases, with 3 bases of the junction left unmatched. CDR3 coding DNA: TGTGCCAGCAGCTCCGGGACAGGGGGGAATCAGCCCCAGCATTTT. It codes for CASSSGTGGNQPQHF.

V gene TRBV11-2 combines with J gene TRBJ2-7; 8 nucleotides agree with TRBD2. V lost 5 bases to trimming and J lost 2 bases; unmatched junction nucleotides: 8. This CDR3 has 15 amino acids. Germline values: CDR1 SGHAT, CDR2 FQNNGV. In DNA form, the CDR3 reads TGTGCCAGCAGCAAGATAGCGGGGAGCCCCTACGAGCAGTACTTC. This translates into CASSKIAGSPYEQYF.